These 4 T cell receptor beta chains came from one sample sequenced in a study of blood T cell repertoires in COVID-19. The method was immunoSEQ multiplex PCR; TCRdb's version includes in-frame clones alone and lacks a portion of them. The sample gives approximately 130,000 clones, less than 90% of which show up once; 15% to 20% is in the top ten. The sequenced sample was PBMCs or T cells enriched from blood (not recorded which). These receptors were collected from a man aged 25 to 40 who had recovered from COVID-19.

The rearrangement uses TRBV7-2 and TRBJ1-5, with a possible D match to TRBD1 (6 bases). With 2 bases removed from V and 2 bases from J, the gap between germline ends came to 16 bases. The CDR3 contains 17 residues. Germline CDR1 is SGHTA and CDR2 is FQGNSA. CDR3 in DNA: TGTGCCAGCAGCTTAAAGGGTCGGACAGACGGCAATCAGCCCCAGCATTTT. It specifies CASSLKGRTDGNQPQHF.

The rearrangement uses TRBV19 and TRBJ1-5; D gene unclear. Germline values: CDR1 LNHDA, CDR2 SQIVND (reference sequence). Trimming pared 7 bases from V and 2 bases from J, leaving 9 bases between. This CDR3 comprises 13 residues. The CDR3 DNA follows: TGTGCCAGTAATTGGGGAGGCAATCAGCCCCAGCATTTT. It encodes CASNWGGNQPQHF.

This CDR3 reads CASSLLGRGATPPYGYTF. The CDR3 DNA is TGTGCCAGCAGCCTACTGGGTCGGGGGGCGACTCCCCCTTATGGCTACACCTTC. The genes are TRBV5-5 and TRBJ1-2; D is possibly TRBD1 (6 bases). V dropped 4 bases and J dropped 5 bases, with 27 bases sitting between them. The CDR3 is made up of 18 amino acids. Germline V gene lookup returns CDR1 SGHKS and CDR2 YYEKEE (reference sequence).

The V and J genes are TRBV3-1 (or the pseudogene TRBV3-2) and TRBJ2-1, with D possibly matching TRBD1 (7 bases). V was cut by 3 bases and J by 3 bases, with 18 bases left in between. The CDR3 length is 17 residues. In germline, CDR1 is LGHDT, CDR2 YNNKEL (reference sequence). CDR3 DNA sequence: TGTGCCAGCAGCCAGGAGGGCAGGGGGAAGTACTACAATGAGCAGTTCTTC. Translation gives CASSQEGRGKYYNEQFF.